There are a few counts of the clone carrying this TCR beta chain. Its antigen is unknown. The treatment was: oral pan-JAK inhibitor, 5-10 mg twice daily. The study team obtained lesional scalp punch biopsies and peripheral blood from alopecia areata patients. The data originate from a study of CD8+ T cells in alopecia areata. The study, taken as a whole, reports: Persistence in scalp and blood during tofacitinib was observed for many expanded lesional clones.

As the sequencing template, cDNA was produced by extracting RNA and reverse transcribing it. Libraries were prepared by immunoSEQ multiplex PCR; TCRdb keeps only in-frame clonotypes and omits some of them. The table has more than 200,000 clones, about 40% seen once. From germline, CDR1 is SGHRS and CDR2 YFSETQ. There are 15 residues in the CDR3. V lost 1 base and J lost 3, with 14 bases in between. This specimen was CD4+ T cells sorted from blood, taken between weeks 36 and 40, from a patient treated with tofacitinib. This clonotype was obtained from a human donor with alopecia areata. The chain couples TRBV5-1 to TRBJ2-7; unclear D gene. The CDR3: CASSLSPRLSYEQYF. The CDR3 region has the DNA TGCGCCAGCAGCTTGAGTCCTCGCTTGAGCTACGAGCAGTACTTC.